This TCR beta chain was sequenced during a study of monozygotic twins with inflammatory bowel disease. The study, taken as a whole, reports: Distinction of different T cell subtypes was not possible. IBD patients share fewer clonotypes with other people than healthy twins do, especially with disease activity. It was not supported that a single strong signal or clonotype was associated with IBD.

Concerning this clonotype itself: Antigen: not known.

Amplification used two nested PCRs: roughly 16 cycles, then approximately 9 cycles, on TCRalpha/TCRbeta cDNA. After re-calling the 5' RACE reads, TCRdb lists one entry per CDR3 protein, DNA absent. The ten most abundant clones cover around 2.4% of a sample with 420,000 or so distinct CDR3 sequences. The V gene's germline CDR1 is MNHNS and CDR2 SASEGT. This CDR3 spans 16 amino acids. The sequence came from a human donor with ulcerative colitis or Crohn's disease, or a healthy co-twin of an affected twin (not recorded which). Sequenced material: blood. V usage is TRBV6-1 and J usage is TRBJ2-2; checking the TCRdb D call of TRBD1 is not possible without DNA. CDR3 sequence: CASSHGSQISPGELFF.